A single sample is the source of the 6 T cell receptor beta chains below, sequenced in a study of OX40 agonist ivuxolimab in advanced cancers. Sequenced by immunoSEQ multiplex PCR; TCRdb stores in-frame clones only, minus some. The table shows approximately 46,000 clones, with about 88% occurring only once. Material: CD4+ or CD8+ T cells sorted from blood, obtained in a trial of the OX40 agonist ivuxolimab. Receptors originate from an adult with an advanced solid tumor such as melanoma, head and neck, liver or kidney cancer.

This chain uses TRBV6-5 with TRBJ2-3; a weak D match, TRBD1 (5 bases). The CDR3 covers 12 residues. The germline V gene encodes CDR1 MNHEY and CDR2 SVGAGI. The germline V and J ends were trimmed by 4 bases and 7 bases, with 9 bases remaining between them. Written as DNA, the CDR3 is TGTGCCAGCAGTTCAGGGCGGAATACGCAGTATTTT. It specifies CASSSGRNTQYF.

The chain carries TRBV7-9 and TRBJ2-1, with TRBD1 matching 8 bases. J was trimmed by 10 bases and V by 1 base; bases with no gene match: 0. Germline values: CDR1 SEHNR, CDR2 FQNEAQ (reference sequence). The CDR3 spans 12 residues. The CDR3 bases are TGTGCCAGCAGCTTAGGGACAGGGGAGCAGTTCTTC. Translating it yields CASSLGTGEQFF.

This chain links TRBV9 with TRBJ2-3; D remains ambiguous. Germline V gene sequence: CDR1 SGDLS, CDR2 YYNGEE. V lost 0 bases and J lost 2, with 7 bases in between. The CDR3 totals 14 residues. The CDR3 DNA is TGTGCCAGCAGCGTAGGGGGTGTCACAGATACGCAGTATTTT. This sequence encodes CASSVGGVTDTQYF.

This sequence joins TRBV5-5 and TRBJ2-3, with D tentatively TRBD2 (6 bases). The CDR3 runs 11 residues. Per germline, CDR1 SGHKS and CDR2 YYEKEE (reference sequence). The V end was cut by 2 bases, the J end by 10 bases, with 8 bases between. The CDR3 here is CASSFREAQYF. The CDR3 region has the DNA TGTGCCAGCAGCTTTAGGGAGGCGCAGTATTTT. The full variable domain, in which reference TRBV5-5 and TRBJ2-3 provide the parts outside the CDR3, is DAGVTQSPTHLIKTRGQQVTLRCSPISGHKSVSWYQQVLGQGPQFIFQYYEKEERGRGNFPDRFSARQFPNYSSELNVNALLLGDSALYLCASSFREAQYFGPGTRLTVL.

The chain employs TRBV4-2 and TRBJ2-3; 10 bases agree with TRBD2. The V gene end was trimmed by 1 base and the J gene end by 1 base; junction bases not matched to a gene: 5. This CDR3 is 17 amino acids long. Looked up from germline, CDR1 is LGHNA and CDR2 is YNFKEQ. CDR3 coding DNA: TGTGCCAGCAGCCAAGGTCGCGGACTAGCGGGCACAGATACGCAGTATTTT. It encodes CASSQGRGLAGTDTQYF.

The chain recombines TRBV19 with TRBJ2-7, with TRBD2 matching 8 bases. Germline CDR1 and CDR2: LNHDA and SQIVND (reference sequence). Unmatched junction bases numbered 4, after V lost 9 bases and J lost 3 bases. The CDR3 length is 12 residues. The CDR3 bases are TGTGCCAGCGGGACTAGTATCTACGAGCAGTACTTC. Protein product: CASGTSIYEQYF.